Sequencing of this T cell receptor (beta chain) was carried out in a study of beta chain features in type 1 diabetes. The investigators reverse transcribed all of the isolated RNA, so they sequenced expressed TCRB transcripts. Some clones are missing from TCRdb's copy, which holds only in-frame ones; the method was immunoSEQ multiplex PCR. This sample has roughly 610,000 clones, with about 16% found just once. Trimming removed 4 bases from V and 8 bases from J, with 8 bases in between. Germline V CDR1 and CDR2: MDHEN, SYDVKM. This CDR3 region has 12 residues. The gene calls are TRBV28 and TRBJ1-4; possible D gene TRBD1, 5 bases. This TCR was recovered from a man between 18 and 29 years old in good health. The material sequenced was naive CD4+ T cells from blood. The CDR3 loop is CASSSEGEKLFF. CDR3 in DNA: TGTGCCAGCAGTTCTGAGGGGGAAAAACTGTTTTTT.